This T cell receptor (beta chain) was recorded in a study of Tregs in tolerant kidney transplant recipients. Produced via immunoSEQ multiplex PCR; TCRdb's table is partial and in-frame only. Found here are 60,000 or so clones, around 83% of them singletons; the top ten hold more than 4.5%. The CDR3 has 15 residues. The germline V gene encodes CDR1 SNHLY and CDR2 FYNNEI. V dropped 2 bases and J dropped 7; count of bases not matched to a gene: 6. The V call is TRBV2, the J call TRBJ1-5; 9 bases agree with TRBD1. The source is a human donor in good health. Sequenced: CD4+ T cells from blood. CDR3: CASSEWLQGAQPQHF. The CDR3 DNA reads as TGTGCCAGCAGTGAATGGTTACAGGGGGCACAGCCCCAGCATTTT.